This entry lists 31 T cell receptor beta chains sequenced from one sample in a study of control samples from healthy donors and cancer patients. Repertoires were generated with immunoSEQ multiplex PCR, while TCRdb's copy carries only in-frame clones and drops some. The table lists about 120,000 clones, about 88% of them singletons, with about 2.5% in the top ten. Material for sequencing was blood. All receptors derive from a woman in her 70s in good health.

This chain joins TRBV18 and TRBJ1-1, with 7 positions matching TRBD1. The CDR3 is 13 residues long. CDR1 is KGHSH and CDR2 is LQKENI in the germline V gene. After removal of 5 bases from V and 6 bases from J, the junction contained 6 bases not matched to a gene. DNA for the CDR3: TGTGCCAGCTCAATACAGGGGAAGGCTGAAGCTTTCTTT. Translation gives CASSIQGKAEAFF.

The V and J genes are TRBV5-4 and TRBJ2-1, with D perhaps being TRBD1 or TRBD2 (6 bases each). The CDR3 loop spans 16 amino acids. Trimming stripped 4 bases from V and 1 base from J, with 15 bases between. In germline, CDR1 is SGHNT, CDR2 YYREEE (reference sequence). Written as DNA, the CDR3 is TGTGCCAGCAGCGTAGGGGGTCTAGCGTCCTACAATGAGCAGTTCTTC. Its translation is CASSVGGLASYNEQFF.

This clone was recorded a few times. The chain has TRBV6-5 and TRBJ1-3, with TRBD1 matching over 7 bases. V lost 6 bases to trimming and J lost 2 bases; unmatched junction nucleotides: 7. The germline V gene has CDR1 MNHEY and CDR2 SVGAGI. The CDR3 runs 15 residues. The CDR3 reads CASSLGGSAGNTIYF. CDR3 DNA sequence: TGTGCCAGCAGCCTAGGGGGCAGCGCTGGAAACACCATATATTTT.

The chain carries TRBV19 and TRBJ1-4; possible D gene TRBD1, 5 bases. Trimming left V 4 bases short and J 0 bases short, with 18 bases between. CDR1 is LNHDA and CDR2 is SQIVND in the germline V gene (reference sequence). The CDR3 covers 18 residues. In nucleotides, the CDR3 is TGTGCCAGTAGTACGGGACTCCTGGGGGTTGCAACTAATGAAAAACTGTTTTTT. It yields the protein CASSTGLLGVATNEKLFF.

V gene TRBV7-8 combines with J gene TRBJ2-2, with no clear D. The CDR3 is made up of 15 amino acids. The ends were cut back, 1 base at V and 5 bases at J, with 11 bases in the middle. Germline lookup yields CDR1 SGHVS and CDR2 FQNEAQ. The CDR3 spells CASSLVLRRTGELFF. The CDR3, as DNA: TGTGCCAGCAGCTTAGTGCTGCGTCGGACCGGGGAGCTGTTTTTT. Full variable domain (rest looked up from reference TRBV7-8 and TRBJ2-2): GAGVSQSPRYKVAKRGQDVALRCDPISGHVSLFWYQQALGQGPEFLTYFQNEAQLDKSGLPSDRFFAERPEGSVSTLKIQRTQQEDSAVYLCASSLVLRRTGELFFGEGSRLTVL.

CDR3 in DNA: TGTGCCAGCAGCAAAGTGGAAGGGACTAATGAAAAACTGTTTTTT. This translates into CASSKVEGTNEKLFF. The chain combines TRBV21-1 with TRBJ1-4. TRBV21-1 is an annotated pseudogene. The CDR3 loop spans 15 amino acids.

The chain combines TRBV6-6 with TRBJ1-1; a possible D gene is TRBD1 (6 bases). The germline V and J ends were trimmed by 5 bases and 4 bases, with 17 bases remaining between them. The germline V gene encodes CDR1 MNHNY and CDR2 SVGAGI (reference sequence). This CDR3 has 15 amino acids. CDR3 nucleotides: TGTGCCAGCAGTCCCCATACAGGGAGTCGCACTGAAGCTTTCTTT. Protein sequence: CASSPHTGSRTEAFF.

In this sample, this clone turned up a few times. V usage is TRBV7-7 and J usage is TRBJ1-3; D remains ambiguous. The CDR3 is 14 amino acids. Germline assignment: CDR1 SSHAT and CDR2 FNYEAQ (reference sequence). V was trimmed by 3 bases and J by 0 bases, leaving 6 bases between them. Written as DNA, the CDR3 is TGTGCCAGCAGCTTGGGAGGCTCTGGAAACACCATATATTTT. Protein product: CASSLGGSGNTIYF.

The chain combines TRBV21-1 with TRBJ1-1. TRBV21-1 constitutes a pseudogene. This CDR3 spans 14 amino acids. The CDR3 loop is CASPEGGCNTEAFF. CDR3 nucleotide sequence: TGTGCCAGCCCCGAGGGGGGGTGTAACACTGAAGCTTTCTTT.

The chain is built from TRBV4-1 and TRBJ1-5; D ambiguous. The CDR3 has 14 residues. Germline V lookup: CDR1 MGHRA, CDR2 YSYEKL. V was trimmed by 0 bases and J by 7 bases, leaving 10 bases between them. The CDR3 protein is CASSQDVGEQPQHF. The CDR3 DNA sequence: TGCGCCAGCAGCCAAGATGTGGGAGAACAGCCCCAGCATTTT.

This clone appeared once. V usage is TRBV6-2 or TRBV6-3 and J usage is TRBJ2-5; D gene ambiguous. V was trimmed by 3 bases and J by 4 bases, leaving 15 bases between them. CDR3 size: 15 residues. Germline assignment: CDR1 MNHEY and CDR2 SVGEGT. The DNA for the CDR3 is TGTGCCAGCAGTTATCAAGGCTCAAGAGTAGAGACCCAGTACTTC. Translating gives CASSYQGSRVETQYF.

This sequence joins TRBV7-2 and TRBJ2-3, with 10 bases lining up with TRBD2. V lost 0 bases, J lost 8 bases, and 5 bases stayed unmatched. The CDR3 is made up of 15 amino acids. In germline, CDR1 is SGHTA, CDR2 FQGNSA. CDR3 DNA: TGTGCCAGCAGCTTAGCGGGTAGCGGGGGGAGTACGCAGTATTTT. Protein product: CASSLAGSGGSTQYF.

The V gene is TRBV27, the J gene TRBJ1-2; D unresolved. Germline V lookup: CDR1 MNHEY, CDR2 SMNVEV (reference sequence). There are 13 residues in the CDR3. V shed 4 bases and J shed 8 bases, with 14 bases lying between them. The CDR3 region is CASSSAGLGGYTF. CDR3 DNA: TGTGCCAGCAGTTCAGCGGGCCTAGGGGGCTACACCTTC.

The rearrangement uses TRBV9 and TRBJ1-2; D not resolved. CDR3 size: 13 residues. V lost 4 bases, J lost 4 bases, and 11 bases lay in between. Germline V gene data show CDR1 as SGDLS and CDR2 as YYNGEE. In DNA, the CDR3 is TGTGCCAGCAGCCGCGACGGCACCTATGGCTACACCTTC. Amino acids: CASSRDGTYGYTF.

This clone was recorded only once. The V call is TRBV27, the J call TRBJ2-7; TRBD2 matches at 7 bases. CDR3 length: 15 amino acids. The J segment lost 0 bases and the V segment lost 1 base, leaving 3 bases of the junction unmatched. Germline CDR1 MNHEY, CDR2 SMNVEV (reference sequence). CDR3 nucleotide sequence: TGTGCCAGCAGTTTATTGGGGGGGAACTCCTACGAGCAGTACTTC. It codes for CASSLLGGNSYEQYF.

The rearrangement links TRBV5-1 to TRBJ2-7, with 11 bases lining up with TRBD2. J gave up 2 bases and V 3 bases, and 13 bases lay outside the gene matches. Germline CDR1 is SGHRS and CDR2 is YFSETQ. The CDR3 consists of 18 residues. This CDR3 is CASSWTHMGLAVTYEQYF. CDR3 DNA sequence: TGCGCCAGCAGCTGGACGCATATGGGACTAGCGGTGACCTACGAGCAGTACTTC.

CDR3 DNA: TGTGCCAGCAGCCCCCGAGGGGGCCGAACACCCACCGGGGAGCTGTTTTTT. It codes for CASSPRGGRTPTGELFF. The V gene is TRBV3-1 (or the pseudogene TRBV3-2), the J gene TRBJ2-2; 7 bases are a match to TRBD1. Germline assignment: CDR1 LGHDT and CDR2 YNNKEL (reference sequence). V shed 4 bases and J 4 bases; nucleotides not matched to a gene: 12. The CDR3 runs 17 residues.

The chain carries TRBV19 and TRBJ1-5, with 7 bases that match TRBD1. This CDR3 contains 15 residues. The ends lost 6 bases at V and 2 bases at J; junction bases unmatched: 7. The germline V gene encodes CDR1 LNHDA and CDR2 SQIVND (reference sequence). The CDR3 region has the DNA TGTGCCAGTAGAAAGAGACAGGGTGGCAATCAGCCCCAGCATTTT. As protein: CASRKRQGGNQPQHF.

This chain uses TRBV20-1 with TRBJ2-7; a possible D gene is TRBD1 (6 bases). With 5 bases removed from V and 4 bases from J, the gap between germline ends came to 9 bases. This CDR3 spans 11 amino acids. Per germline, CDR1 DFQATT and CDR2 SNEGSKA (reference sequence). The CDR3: CSARQGYEQYF. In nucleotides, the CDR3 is TGCAGTGCTCGCCAGGGGTACGAGCAGTACTTC.

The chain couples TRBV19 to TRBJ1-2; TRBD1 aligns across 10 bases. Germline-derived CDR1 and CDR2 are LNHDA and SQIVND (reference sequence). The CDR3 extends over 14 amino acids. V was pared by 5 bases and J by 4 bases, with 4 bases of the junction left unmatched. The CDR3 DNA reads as TGTGCCAGTAGTGGGACAGGGGAAAGCTATGGCTACACCTTC. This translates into CASSGTGESYGYTF.

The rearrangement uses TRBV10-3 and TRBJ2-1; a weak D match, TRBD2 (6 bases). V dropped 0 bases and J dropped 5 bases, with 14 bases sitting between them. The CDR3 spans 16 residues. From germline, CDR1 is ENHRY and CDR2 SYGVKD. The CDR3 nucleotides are TGTGCCATCAGTGAGTCGTTAGCGGAGAAAGACAATGAGCAGTTCTTC. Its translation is CAISESLAEKDNEQFF.

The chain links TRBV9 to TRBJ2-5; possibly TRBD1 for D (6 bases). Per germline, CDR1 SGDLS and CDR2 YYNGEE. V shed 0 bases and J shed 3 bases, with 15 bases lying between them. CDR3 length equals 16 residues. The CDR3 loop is CASSVGDAGGEETQYF. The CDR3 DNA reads TGTGCCAGCAGCGTAGGCGACGCTGGGGGCGAAGAGACCCAGTACTTC.

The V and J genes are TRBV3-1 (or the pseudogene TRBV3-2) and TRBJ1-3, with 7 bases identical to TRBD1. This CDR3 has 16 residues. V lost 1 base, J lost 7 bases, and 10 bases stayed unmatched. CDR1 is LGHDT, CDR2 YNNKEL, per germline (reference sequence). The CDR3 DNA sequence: TGTGCCAGCAGCCAAGTTTTCCTACAGGGGTTCAACACCATATATTTT. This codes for CASSQVFLQGFNTIYF.

The CDR3 sequence: CASSRAITGTASYEQYF. The DNA for the CDR3 is TGTGCCAGCAGCCGAGCTATAACCGGGACAGCCTCCTACGAGCAGTACTTC. This chain connects TRBV7-8 to TRBJ2-7, with TRBD1 identical over 7 bases. Germline CDR1 SGHVS, CDR2 FQNEAQ. The CDR3 runs to 17 residues. The V segment lost 5 bases and the J segment 0 bases; nucleotides outside the gene matches: 13.

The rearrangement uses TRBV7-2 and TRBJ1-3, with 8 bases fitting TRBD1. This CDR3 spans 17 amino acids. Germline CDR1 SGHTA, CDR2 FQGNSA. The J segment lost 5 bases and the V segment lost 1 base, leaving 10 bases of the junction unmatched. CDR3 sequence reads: CASSLGWPGGARNTIYF. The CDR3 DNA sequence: TGTGCCAGCAGCTTAGGGTGGCCAGGGGGCGCGCGAAACACCATATATTTT.

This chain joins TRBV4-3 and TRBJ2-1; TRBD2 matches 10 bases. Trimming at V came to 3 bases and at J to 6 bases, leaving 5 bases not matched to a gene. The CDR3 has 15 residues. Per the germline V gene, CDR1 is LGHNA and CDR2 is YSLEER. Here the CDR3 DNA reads TGCGCCAGCAGCCAGAGCGGGGGGGCTTTCAATGAGCAGTTCTTC. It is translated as CASSQSGGAFNEQFF.

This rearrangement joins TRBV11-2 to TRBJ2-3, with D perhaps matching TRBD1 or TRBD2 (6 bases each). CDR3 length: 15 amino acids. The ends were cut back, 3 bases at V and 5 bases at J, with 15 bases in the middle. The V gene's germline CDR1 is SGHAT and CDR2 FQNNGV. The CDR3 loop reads CASSFLGGLEDTQYF. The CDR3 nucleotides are TGTGCCAGCAGCTTCTTGGGGGGCCTTGAAGATACGCAGTATTTT.

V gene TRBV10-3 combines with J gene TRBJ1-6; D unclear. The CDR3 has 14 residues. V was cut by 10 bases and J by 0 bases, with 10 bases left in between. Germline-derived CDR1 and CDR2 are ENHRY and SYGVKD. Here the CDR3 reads CATALSSYNSPLHF. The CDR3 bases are TGTGCCACCGCCTTAAGCTCCTATAATTCACCCCTCCACTTT.

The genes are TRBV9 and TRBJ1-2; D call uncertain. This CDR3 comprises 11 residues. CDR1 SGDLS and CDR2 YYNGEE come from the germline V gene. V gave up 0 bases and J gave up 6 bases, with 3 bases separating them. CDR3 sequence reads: CASSVGDGYTF. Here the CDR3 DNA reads TGTGCCAGCAGCGTAGGGGATGGCTACACCTTC.

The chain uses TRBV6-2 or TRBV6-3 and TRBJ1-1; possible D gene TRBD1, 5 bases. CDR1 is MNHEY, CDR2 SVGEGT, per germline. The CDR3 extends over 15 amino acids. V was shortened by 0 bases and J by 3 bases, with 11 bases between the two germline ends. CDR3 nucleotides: TGTGCCAGCAGTTACTCTAAGGGGCTCGACACTGAAGCTTTCTTT. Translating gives CASSYSKGLDTEAFF.

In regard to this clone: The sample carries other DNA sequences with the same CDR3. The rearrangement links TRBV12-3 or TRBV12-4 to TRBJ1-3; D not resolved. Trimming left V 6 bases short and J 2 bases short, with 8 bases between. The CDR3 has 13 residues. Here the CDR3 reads CASSLRTGNTIYF. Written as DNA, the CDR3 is TGTGCCAGCAGCTTAAGGACTGGAAACACCATATATTTT.